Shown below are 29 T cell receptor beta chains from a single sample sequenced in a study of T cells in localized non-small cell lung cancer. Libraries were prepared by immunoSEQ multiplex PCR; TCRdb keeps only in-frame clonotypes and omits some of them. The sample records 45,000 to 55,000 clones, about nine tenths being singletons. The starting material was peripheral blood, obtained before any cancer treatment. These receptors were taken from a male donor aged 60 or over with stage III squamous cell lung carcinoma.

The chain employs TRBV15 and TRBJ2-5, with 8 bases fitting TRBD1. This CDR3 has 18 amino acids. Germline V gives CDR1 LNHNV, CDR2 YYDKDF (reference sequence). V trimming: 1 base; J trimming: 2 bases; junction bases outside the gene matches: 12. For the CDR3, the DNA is TGTGCCACCAGCAGAGGGGGATTCAGGGGGCTAGTGCAAGAGACCCAGTACTTC. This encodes CATSRGGFRGLVQETQYF.

CDR3 bases: TGTGCCAGCAGCTCCCTCCGGACGGGAGGGAACACCGGGGAGCTGTTTTTT. This sequence encodes CASSSLRTGGNTGELFF. The chain is built from TRBV7-3 and TRBJ2-2; 7 bases fit TRBD2. Trimming took 4 bases from V and 1 from J; bases not matched to a gene: 9. The CDR3 extends over 17 amino acids. Germline CDR1 and CDR2: SGHTA and FQGTGA.

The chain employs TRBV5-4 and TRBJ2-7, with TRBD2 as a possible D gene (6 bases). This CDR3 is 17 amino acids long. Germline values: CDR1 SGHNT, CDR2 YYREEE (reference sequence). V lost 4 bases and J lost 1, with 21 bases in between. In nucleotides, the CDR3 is TGTGCCAGCAGCGCGGGACGGGGTACGCTGGGTTCCTACGAGCAGTACTTC. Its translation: CASSAGRGTLGSYEQYF. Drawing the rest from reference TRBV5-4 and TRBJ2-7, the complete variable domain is ETGVTQSPTHLIKTRGQQVTLRCSSQSGHNTVSWYQQALGQGPQFIFQYYREEENGRGNFPPRFSGLQFPNYSSELNVNALELDDSALYLCASSAGRGTLGSYEQYFGPGTRLTVT.

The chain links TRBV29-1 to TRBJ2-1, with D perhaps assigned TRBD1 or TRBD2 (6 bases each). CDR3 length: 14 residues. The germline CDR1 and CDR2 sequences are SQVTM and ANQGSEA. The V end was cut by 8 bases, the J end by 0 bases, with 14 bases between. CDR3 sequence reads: CSWLGGLSYNEQFF. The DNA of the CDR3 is TGCAGCTGGCTGGGGGGCCTCTCCTACAATGAGCAGTTCTTC.

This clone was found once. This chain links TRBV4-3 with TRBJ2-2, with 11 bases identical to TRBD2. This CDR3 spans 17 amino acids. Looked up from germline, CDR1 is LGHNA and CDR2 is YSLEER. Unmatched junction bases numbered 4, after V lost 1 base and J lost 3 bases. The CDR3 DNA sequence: TGCGCCAGCAGCCAAGTGCTAGCGGGGGGACACACCGGGGAGCTGTTTTTT. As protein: CASSQVLAGGHTGELFF.

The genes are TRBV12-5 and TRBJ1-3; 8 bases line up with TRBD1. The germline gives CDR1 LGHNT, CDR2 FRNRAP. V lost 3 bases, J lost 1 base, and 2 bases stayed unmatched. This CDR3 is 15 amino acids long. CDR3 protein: CASGFQGASGNTIYF. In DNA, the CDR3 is TGTGCTAGTGGTTTTCAGGGGGCTTCTGGAAACACCATATATTTT.

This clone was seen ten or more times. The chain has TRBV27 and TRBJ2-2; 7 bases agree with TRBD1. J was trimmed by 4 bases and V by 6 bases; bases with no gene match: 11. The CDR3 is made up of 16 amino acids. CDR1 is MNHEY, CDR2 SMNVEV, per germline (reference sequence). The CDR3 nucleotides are TGTGCCAGCAGGGACCCACAAGGGGGCATCACCGGGGAGCTGTTTTTT. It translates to CASRDPQGGITGELFF.

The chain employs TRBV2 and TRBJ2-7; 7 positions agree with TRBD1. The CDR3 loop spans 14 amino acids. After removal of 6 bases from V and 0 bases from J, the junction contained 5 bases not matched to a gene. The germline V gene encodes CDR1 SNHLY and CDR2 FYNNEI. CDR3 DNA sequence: TGTGCCAGCAGCCGGACAGGAACCTCCTACGAGCAGTACTTC. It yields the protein CASSRTGTSYEQYF.

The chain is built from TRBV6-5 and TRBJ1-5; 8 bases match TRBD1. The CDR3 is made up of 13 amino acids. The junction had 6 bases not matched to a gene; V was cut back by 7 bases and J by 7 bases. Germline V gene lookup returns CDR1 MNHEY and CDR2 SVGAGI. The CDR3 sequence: CASTATGDQPQHF. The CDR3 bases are TGTGCCAGCACCGCGACAGGGGACCAGCCCCAGCATTTT.

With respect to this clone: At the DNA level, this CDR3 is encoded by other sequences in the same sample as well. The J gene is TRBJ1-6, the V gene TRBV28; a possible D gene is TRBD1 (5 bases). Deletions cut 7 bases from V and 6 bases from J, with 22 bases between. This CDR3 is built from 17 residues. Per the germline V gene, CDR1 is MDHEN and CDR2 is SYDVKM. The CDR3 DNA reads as TGTGCCAGCAAAAACTGGGGGTTGGCACCTACTAATTCACCCCTCCACTTT. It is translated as CASKNWGLAPTNSPLHF.

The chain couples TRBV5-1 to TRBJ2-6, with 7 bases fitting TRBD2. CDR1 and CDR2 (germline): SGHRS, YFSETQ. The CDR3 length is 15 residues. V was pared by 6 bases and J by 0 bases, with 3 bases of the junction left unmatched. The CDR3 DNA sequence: TGCGCCAGCACCAGGGAGGGCTCTGGGGCCAACGTCCTGACTTTC. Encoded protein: CASTREGSGANVLTF.

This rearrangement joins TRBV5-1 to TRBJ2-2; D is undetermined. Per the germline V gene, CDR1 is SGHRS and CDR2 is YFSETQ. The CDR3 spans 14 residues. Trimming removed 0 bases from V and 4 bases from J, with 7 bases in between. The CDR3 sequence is CASSLGGVTGELFF. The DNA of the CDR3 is TGCGCCAGCAGCTTGGGGGGTGTCACCGGGGAGCTGTTTTTT.

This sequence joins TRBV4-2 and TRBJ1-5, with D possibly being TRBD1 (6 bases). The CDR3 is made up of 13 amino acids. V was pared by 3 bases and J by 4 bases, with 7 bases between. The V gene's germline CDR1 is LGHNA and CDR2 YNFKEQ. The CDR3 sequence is CASSHGQNQPQHF. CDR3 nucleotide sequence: TGTGCCAGCAGCCACGGACAGAATCAGCCCCAGCATTTT.

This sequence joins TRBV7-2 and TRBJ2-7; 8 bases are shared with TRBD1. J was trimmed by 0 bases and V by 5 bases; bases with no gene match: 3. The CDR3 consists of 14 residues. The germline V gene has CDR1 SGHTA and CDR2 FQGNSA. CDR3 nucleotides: TGTGCCAGCAGCCTAGACAGGGGCTCCTACGAGCAGTACTTC. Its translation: CASSLDRGSYEQYF.

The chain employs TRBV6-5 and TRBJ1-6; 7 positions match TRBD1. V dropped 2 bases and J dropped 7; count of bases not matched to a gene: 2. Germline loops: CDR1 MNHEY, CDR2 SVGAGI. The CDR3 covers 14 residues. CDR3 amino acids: CASSYGTENSPLHF. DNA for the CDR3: TGTGCCAGCAGTTACGGGACAGAAAATTCACCCCTCCACTTT.

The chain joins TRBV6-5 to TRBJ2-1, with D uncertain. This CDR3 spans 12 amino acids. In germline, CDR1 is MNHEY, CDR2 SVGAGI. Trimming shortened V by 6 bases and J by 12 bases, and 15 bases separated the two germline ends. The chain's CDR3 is CASRNSPTRQFF. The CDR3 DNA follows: TGTGCCAGCAGGAACAGCCCAACCCGGCAGTTCTTC.

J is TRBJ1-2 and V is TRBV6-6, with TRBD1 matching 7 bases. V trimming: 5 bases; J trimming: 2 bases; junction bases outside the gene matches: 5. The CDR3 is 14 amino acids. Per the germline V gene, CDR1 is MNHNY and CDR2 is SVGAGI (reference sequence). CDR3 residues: CASSRMTGNYGYTF. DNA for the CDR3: TGTGCCAGCAGTAGAATGACAGGGAACTATGGCTACACCTTC.

The CDR3 DNA reads TGTGCCAGCAGTTACGTGGGCACCGGGGAGCTGTTTTTT. It yields the protein CASSYVGTGELFF. The rearrangement links TRBV6-5 to TRBJ2-2; D gene uncertain. The CDR3 runs 13 residues. The V end lost 2 bases, the J end lost 4 bases, and 5 bases lay between the germline ends. Germline V gene data show CDR1 as MNHEY and CDR2 as SVGAGI.

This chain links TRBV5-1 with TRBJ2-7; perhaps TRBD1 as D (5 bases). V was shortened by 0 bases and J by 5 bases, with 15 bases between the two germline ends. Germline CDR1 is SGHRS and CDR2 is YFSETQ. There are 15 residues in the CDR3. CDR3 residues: CASSLADIFLHEQYF. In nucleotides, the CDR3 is TGCGCCAGCAGCTTGGCGGACATCTTCCTCCACGAGCAGTACTTC.

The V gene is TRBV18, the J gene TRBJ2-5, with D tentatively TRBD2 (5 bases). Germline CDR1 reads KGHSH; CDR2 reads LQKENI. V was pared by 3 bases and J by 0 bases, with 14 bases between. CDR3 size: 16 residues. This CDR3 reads CASSPNPGLDQETQYF. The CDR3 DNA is TGTGCCAGCTCACCGAATCCAGGACTCGACCAAGAGACCCAGTACTTC.

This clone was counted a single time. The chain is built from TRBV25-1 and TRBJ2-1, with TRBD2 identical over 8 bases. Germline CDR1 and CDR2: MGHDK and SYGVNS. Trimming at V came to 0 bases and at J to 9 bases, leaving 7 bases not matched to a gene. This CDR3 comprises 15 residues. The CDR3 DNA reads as TGTGCCAGCAGTGAATACCAGCGGGAGAATATTGAGCAGTTCTTC. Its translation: CASSEYQRENIEQFF.

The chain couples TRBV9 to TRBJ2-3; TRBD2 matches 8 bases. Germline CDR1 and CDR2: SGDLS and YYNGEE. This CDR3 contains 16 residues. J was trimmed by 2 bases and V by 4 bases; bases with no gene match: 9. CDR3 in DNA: TGTGCCAGCAGCCCGGGGGGGACACTGTTCACAGATACGCAGTATTTT. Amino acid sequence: CASSPGGTLFTDTQYF. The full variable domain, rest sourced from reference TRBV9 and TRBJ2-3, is DSGVTQTPKHLITATGQRVTLRCSPRSGDLSVYWYQQSLDQGLQFLIQYYNGEERAKGNILERFSAQQFPDLHSELNLSSLELGDSALYFCASSPGGTLFTDTQYFGPGTRLTVL.

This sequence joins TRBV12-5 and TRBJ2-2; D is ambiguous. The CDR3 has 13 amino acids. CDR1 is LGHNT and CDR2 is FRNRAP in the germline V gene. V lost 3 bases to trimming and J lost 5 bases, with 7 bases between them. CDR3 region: CASGFIGTGELFF. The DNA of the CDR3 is TGTGCTAGTGGTTTTATCGGGACCGGGGAGCTGTTTTTT.

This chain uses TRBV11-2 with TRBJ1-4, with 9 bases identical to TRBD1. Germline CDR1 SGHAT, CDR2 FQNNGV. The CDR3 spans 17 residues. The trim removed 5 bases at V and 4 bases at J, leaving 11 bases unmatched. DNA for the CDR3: TGTGCCAGCAGCGCCGGGACAGGGCGAACCTATAATGAAAAACTGTTTTTT. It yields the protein CASSAGTGRTYNEKLFF.

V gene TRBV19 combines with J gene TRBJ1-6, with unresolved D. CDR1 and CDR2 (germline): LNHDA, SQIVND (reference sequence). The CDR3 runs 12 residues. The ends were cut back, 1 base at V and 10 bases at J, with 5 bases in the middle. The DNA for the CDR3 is TGTGCCAGTAGTATAGCTGGCTCACCCCTCCACTTT. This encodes CASSIAGSPLHF.

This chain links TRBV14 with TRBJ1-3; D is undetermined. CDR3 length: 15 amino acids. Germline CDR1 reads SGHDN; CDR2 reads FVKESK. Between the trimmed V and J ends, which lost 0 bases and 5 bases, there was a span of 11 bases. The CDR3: CASSQDPRGRNTIYF. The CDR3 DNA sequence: TGTGCCAGCAGCCAAGACCCCCGAGGCCGAAACACCATATATTTT. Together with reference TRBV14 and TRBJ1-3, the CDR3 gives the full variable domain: EAGVTQFPSHSVIEKGQTVTLRCDPISGHDNLYWYRRVMGKEIKFLLHFVKESKQDESGMPNNRFLAERTGGTYSTLKVQPAELEDSGVYFCASSQDPRGRNTIYFGEGSWLTVV.

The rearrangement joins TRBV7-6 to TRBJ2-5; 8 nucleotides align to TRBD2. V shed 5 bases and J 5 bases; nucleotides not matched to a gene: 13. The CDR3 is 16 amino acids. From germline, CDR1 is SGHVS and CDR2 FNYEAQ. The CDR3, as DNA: TGTGCCAGCAGCACCCAGGCGAGCGGGGGTGGGGAGACCCAGTACTTC. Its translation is CASSTQASGGGETQYF.

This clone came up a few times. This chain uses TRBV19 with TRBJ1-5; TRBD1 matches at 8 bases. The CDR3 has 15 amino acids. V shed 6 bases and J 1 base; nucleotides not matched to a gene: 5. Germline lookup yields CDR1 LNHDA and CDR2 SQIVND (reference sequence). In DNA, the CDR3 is TGTGCCAGTAGAGAAGACAGGGGAAGCAATCAGCCCCAGCATTTT. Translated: CASREDRGSNQPQHF.

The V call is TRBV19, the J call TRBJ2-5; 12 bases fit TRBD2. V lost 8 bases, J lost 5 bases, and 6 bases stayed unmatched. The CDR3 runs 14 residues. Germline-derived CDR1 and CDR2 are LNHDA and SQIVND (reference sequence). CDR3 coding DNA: TGTGCCAGTGGGACTAGCGGGCAGGCGGAGACCCAGTACTTC. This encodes CASGTSGQAETQYF.